This T cell receptor beta chain was captured in a study of identical twins. General study findings and limits: The study based its conclusions on cross-sectional statistical analysis and did not follow the same donors. Twin pairs had excess sharing that was weaker in beta out-of-frame sequences.

Template switching added a universal primer binding site, and final cDNA carried unique molecular identifiers. One entry per CDR3 protein results from TCRdb running MiXCR on the 5' RACE reads. In the table there are more than 350,000 distinct CDR3 sequences, 9% to 10% of which are singletons. On this clonotype itself: Its antigen remains unknown.

Donors were all healthy Caucasians. Trimming cost V 8 bases and J 4 bases; bases outside gene matches: 15. The CDR3 runs to 16 residues. CDR1 is MNHEY, CDR2 SVGAGI, per germline. This chain connects TRBV6-5 to TRBJ2-3; 7 bases are a match to TRBD2. This TCR came from a woman aged 45-65 years in good health. The sample comprised naive T cells sorted from blood. CDR3: CASGRGRASKADTQYF. The DNA for the CDR3 is TGTGCCAGCGGGCGGGGGAGGGCCTCGAAAGCAGATACGCAGTATTTT.